These 2 T cell receptor beta chains came from one sample sequenced in a study of blood T cells in healthy people across ages. A J-beta primer mix and a sample-barcoded 5' primer were used in a second PCR of about 7 to 12 cycles. TCRdb reanalysed the 5' RACE reads using MiXCR and keeps one entry per CDR3 protein. The sample records about 680,000 distinct CDR3 sequences, approximately 49% being singletons. Sequenced: blood. These receptors originate from a woman aged 60-70 years in good health.

The genes are TRBV11-2 and TRBJ2-3; TRBD1 or TRBD2 may be the D gene (5 bases each). This CDR3 is built from 16 residues. V lost 1 base, J lost 5 bases, and 16 bases lay in between. Germline assignment: CDR1 SGHAT and CDR2 FQNNGV. The CDR3 protein is CASSLGGGIRGDTQYF. The CDR3 DNA sequence: TGTGCCAGCAGCTTAGGGGGCGGCATCCGGGGAGATACGCAGTATTTT.

The chain is built from TRBV7-9 and TRBJ1-1, with TRBD1 matching over 9 bases. In germline, CDR1 is SEHNR, CDR2 FQNEAQ (reference sequence). The CDR3 extends over 13 amino acids. The junction had 5 bases not matched to a gene; V was cut back by 5 bases and J by 7 bases. The CDR3 region has the DNA TGTGCCAGCAGCCCGGGGACAGGGCTTGAAGCTTTCTTT. As protein: CASSPGTGLEAFF.